The rows below give T cell receptor beta chains drawn from one sample of a study of cytomegalovirus exposure and HLA in healthy donors. Measured with immunoSEQ multiplex PCR; TCRdb has only the in-frame clones, and not every one. Of tens of thousands of clones listed, 85% to 95% were seen once; the top ten hold 0.65% to 0.8%. The material sequenced was PBMCs. The receptors originated from a man between 18 and 29 years old in good health and CMV-seronegative. Both conserved end residues are part of each CDR3. A D gene is named only where the DNA matches it firmly. Expanded clones are given a class, and other clones once, few, many or no size at all.

CDR3	DNA	D	V	J	size
CASSQGEQAAGNTIYF	TGCGCCAGCAGCCAAGGAGAGCAGGCCGCTGGAAACACCATATATTTT	-	TRBV4-1	TRBJ1-3	-
CASSPSNGPLPYGYTF	TGTGCCAGCAGCCCAAGTAATGGGCCCCTACCCTATGGCTACACCTTC	-	TRBV27	TRBJ1-2	-
CASSLSVNTEAFF	TGTGCCAGCAGCTTATCGGTGAACACTGAAGCTTTCTTT	-	TRBV7-2	TRBJ1-1	-
CASSHIWTDQETQYF	TGTGCCAGCAGCCATATTTGGACAGACCAAGAGACCCAGTACTTC	-	TRBV14	TRBJ2-5	-
CASSTISTGPGEQYF	TGTGCCAGTAGTACTATATCGACAGGCCCGGGCGAGCAGTACTTC	-	TRBV19	TRBJ2-7	-
CAWSVLGGGAKAFF	TGTGCCTGGAGTGTACTGGGGGGAGGTGCGAAAGCTTTCTTT	-	TRBV30	TRBJ1-1	-
CASTLSSGLGYTF	TGTGCCAGCACCCTGTCATCTGGGCTTGGCTACACCTTC	-	TRBV4-2	TRBJ1-2	-
CSDLTSGSADTQYF	TGCAGCGACCTTACTAGCGGGAGTGCAGATACGCAGTATTTT	TRBD2	TRBV29-1	TRBJ2-3	-
CASSPRDRQNTGELFF	TGTGCCAGCAGCCCCCGGGACAGACAGAACACCGGGGAGCTGTTTTTT	TRBD1	TRBV5-6	TRBJ2-2	-
CASTQGGGTDTQYF	TGTGCCAGCACCCAAGGGGGAGGCACAGATACGCAGTATTTT	-	TRBV25-1	TRBJ2-3	-
CASSTDRGRSTDTQYF	TGTGCCAGCAGCACCGACAGGGGGCGCTCCACAGATACGCAGTATTTT	TRBD1	TRBV7-9	TRBJ2-3	-
CASSLLGLAGSYEQYF	TGCGCCAGCAGCCTCCTGGGACTAGCGGGGTCCTACGAGCAGTACTTC	TRBD2	TRBV5-1	TRBJ2-7	-
CASRLGTGTYSYEQYF	TGTGCCAGCAGATTGGGGACAGGTACCTACTCCTACGAGCAGTACTTC	TRBD1	TRBV27	TRBJ2-7	once
CASSSAEADTQYF	TGTGCCAGCAGTTCGGCCGAGGCAGATACGCAGTATTTT	-	TRBV27	TRBJ2-3	-
CASSSSVYKNIQYF	TGTGCCAGCAGCTCCTCCGTCTACAAAAACATTCAGTACTTC	-	TRBV7-9	TRBJ2-4	once
CASRLGQAYGYTF	TGTGCCAGCAGGCTCGGACAGGCATATGGCTACACCTTC	TRBD1	TRBV6-5	TRBJ1-2	-
CACAQGMVGISYNEQFF	TGTGCGTGCGCGCAGGGCATGGTAGGGATCTCCTACAATGAGCAGTTCTTC	-	TRBV30	TRBJ2-1	-
CASSGSETEAFF	TGTGCCAGCAGTGGCAGTGAAACTGAAGCTTTCTTT	-	TRBV9	TRBJ1-1	-
CASSTNLEGYTF	TGTGCCAGTAGTACCAATCTGGAGGGCTACACCTTC	-	TRBV19	TRBJ1-2	-
CASRGASTEAFF	TGTGCCAGCAGGGGCGCAAGCACTGAAGCTTTCTTT	-	TRBV11-3	TRBJ1-1	-
CASGLGQGDINEQFF	TGTGCTAGTGGTTTGGGGCAGGGGGATATCAATGAGCAGTTCTTC	TRBD1	TRBV12-5	TRBJ2-1	-
CASSQGKRASGYDSGANVLTF	TGTGCCAGCAGCCAAGGAAAGCGTGCTTCCGGCTATGACTCTGGGGCCAACGTCCTGACTTTC	-	TRBV14	TRBJ2-6	-
CASSLVQGGYNEQFF	TGTGCCAGCAGCTTAGTACAGGGTGGATACAATGAGCAGTTCTTC	-	TRBV11-3	TRBJ2-1	few
CASSQDLRGTEAFF	TGTGCCAGCAGCCAAGATCTGAGAGGAACTGAAGCTTTCTTT	-	TRBV14	TRBJ1-1	-
CASSQGNRGRIGTDTQYF	TGTGCCAGCAGCCAAGGGAACAGGGGGCGGATTGGCACAGATACGCAGTATTTT	TRBD1	TRBV7-9	TRBJ2-3	-
CASRETGLGGYTF	TGTGCCAGCAGGGAGACAGGGCTGGGCGGCTACACCTTC	TRBD1	TRBV2	TRBJ1-2	-
CASSPPAQTGNYGYTF	TGTGCCAGCAGCCCGCCAGCTCAAACAGGGAACTATGGCTACACCTTC	-	TRBV5-4	TRBJ1-2	once
CASSYDRGTYEQYF	TGCGCCAGCAGCTACGACAGGGGGACCTACGAGCAGTACTTC	TRBD1	TRBV5-1	TRBJ2-7	-
CAFHTGNTIYF	TGTGCCTTCCACACTGGAAACACCATATATTTT	-	TRBV30	TRBJ1-3	-
CASNSKGLAGESPLEQYF	TGTGCCAGCAACTCCAAGGGACTAGCGGGAGAATCCCCACTCGAGCAGTACTTC	TRBD2	TRBV14	TRBJ2-7	-
CSVQGKDTQYF	TGCAGCGTTCAGGGGAAGGATACGCAGTATTTT	-	TRBV29-1	TRBJ2-3	-
CASSASGLAGVYNEQFF	TGTGCCAGCAGTGCATCCGGACTAGCGGGGGTATACAATGAGCAGTTCTTC	TRBD2	TRBV25-1	TRBJ2-1	-
CASSLGGGLYEQYF	TGTGCCAGCAGCTTGGGCGGGGGGCTCTACGAGCAGTACTTC	TRBD2	TRBV11-2	TRBJ2-7	once
CASSRGLVGDTQYF	TGCGCCAGCAGCCGGGGACTAGTAGGAGATACGCAGTATTTT	TRBD2	TRBV4-1	TRBJ2-3	-
CASSLAYPSGGTDTQYF	TGTGCCAGCAGCTTAGCGTACCCTAGCGGGGGAACAGATACGCAGTATTTT	TRBD2	TRBV7-8	TRBJ2-3	-
CASSRNSKNYNEQFF	TGTGCCAGCAGCAGGAACAGTAAGAACTACAATGAGCAGTTCTTC	-	TRBV11-3	TRBJ2-1	-
CASRPGTGPNTGELFF	TGTGCCAGCAGACCAGGGACAGGGCCGAACACCGGGGAGCTGTTTTTT	TRBD1	TRBV5-4	TRBJ2-2	-
CASSSPDGGGYTF	TGCGCCAGCAGCTCCCCTGACGGGGGTGGCTACACCTTC	-	TRBV5-1	TRBJ1-2	once
CASSLGRGQETQYF	TGTGCCAGCAGTTTAGGCAGGGGCCAAGAGACCCAGTACTTC	-	TRBV28	TRBJ2-5	-
CASSLVSGQETQYF	TGCGCCAGCAGCTTGGTTAGCGGGCAAGAGACCCAGTACTTC	TRBD2	TRBV5-1	TRBJ2-5	-
CASSLHGGGGTEAFF	TGTGCCAGCAGCTTACACGGCGGGGGAGGTACTGAAGCTTTCTTT	-	TRBV11-2	TRBJ1-1	-
CASSPGTGHNEQFF	TGTGCCAGCTCACCGGGAACAGGACACAATGAGCAGTTCTTC	-	TRBV18	TRBJ2-1	-
CASPRGVGTYNEQFF	TGTGCCAGCCCCAGGGGGGTAGGGACCTACAATGAGCAGTTCTTC	-	TRBV6-1	TRBJ2-1	-
CASSPRRGDTQYF	TGCGCCAGCAGTCCCCGGAGAGGAGATACGCAGTATTTT	-	TRBV10-1	TRBJ2-3	-
CASSLRKAGGPITKTQYF	TGTGCCAGCAGCTTAAGAAAGGCGGGAGGGCCGATAACAAAGACCCAGTACTTC	TRBD2	TRBV7-2	TRBJ2-5	-
CASSEAPGTEAFF	TGTGCCAGCAGTGAAGCCCCAGGAACTGAAGCTTTCTTT	-	TRBV2	TRBJ1-1	few
CSVLGRRPQIRGETQYF	TGCAGCGTTCTCGGCCGAAGGCCACAGATCCGGGGGGAGACCCAGTACTTC	-	TRBV29-1	TRBJ2-5	-
CASSRESRLVRLDEQFF	TGTGCCAGCAGCCGAGAAAGTAGACTAGTACGATTGGATGAGCAGTTCTTC	-	TRBV27	TRBJ2-1	-
CASSLGLWGSGGTQYF	TGTGCCAGCAGCTTAGGTCTTTGGGGATCGGGAGGGACCCAGTACTTC	TRBD2	TRBV11-2	TRBJ2-5	-
CASTEDRLNTEAFF	TGCGCCAGCACCGAGGACAGGCTGAACACTGAAGCTTTCTTT	TRBD1	TRBV10-1	TRBJ1-1	-
CASSDPGRTEAFF	TGTGCCAGCAGTGATCCCGGGAGGACTGAAGCTTTCTTT	-	TRBV25-1	TRBJ1-1	-
CSASINTEAFF	TGCAGTGCTAGTATTAACACTGAAGCTTTCTTT	-	TRBV20-1	TRBJ1-1	-
CASSNLYEQYF	TGTGCCAGCAGTAACCTATACGAGCAGTACTTC	-	TRBV6-1	TRBJ2-7	-